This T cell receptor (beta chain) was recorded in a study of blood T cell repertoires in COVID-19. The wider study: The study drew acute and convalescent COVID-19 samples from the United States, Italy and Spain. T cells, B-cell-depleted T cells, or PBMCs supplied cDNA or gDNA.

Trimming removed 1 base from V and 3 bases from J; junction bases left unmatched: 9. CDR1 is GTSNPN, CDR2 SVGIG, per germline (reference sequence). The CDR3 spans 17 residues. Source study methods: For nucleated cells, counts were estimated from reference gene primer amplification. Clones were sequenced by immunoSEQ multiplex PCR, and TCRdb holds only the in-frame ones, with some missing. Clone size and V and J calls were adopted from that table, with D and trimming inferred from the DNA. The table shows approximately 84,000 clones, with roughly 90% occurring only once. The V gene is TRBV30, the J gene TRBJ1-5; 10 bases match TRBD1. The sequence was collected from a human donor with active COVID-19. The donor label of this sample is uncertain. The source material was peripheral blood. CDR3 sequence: CAWSAPGQGMINQPQHF. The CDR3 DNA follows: TGTGCCTGGAGTGCCCCGGGACAGGGGATGATCAATCAGCCCCAGCATTTT.